This TCR beta chain is from a study of cytomegalovirus exposure and HLA in healthy donors. Concerning this clone itself: Its antigen is not known.

Study findings and constraints: Diagnosis of cytomegalovirus status made by the classifier reportedly showed high specificity and sensitivity.

Libraries were prepared by immunoSEQ multiplex PCR; TCRdb keeps only in-frame clonotypes and omits some of them. The table records 100,000 or so clones, approximately 90% of them present only once. Separate from the 666-subject first cohort, the approximately 120-subject validation cohort was the one that the donors belonged to. Germline V gene data show CDR1 as MNHEY and CDR2 as SMNVEV (reference sequence). V dropped 1 base and J dropped 4; count of bases not matched to a gene: 10. CDR3 length: 19 residues. The specimen was PBMCs. This rearrangement joins TRBV27 to TRBJ2-1; 13 bases line up with TRBD2. The TCR sequence derives from a woman aged 18-29 years in good health and CMV-seropositive. CDR3 region: CASSLLTSGGPLPYNEQFF. CDR3 nucleotide sequence: TGTGCCAGCAGTTTATTGACTAGCGGGGGGCCCCTACCGTACAATGAGCAGTTCTTC.